The 15 T cell receptor beta chains below were found in one sample sequenced in a study of radiotherapy plus CTLA-4 blockade in lung cancer. Only in-frame clones appear in the TCRdb table, and some are missing; sequencing was by immunoSEQ multiplex PCR. Counted here are 50,000 to 60,000 clones, 70% to 85% occurring once; the ten biggest clones make up about 6.1%. The source material was peripheral blood, sampled from a patient treated with radiotherapy plus ipilimumab. All receptors derive from a human donor with non-small cell lung cancer whose response to radiotherapy plus ipilimumab could not be evaluated.

This chain joins TRBV5-4 and TRBJ2-5, with 12 positions matching TRBD2. The germline CDR1 and CDR2 sequences are SGHNT and YYREEE (reference sequence). V was pared by 1 base and J by 1 base, with 2 bases of the junction left unmatched. CDR3 length: 16 residues. The CDR3 loop is CASSLRLAGAQETQYF. The CDR3 DNA reads TGTGCCAGCAGCTTGCGACTAGCGGGGGCCCAAGAGACCCAGTACTTC.

The CDR3 protein is CASSIRAARQTGELFF. CDR3 coding DNA: TGTGCCAGTAGTATTAGGGCAGCGAGACAGACCGGGGAGCTGTTTTTT. The chain couples TRBV19 to TRBJ2-2; tentatively, D is TRBD1 (5 bases). V was trimmed by 3 bases and J by 5 bases, leaving 16 bases between them. CDR3 size: 16 residues. CDR1 and CDR2 (germline): LNHDA, SQIVND (reference sequence).

This sequence joins TRBV27 and TRBJ2-7; 9 nucleotides agree with TRBD2. Germline assignment: CDR1 MNHEY and CDR2 SMNVEV (reference sequence). This CDR3 is 16 amino acids long. The V and J ends lost 5 bases and 0 bases, in that order; junction bases with no gene match: 8. The CDR3 loop is CASSKGLALSSYEQYF. CDR3 DNA: TGTGCCAGCAGTAAGGGACTAGCCCTTTCCTCCTACGAGCAGTACTTC.

This chain uses TRBV4-1 with TRBJ1-1, with 11 nucleotides matching TRBD1. J gave up 8 bases and V 1 base, and 6 bases lay outside the gene matches. CDR1 is MGHRA, CDR2 YSYEKL, per germline. This CDR3 spans 15 amino acids. CDR3 sequence: CASSQGTGGPPEAFF. The CDR3 DNA sequence: TGCGCCAGCAGCCAAGGGACAGGGGGCCCCCCCGAAGCTTTCTTT.

J is TRBJ2-3 and V is TRBV11-2; 10 bases agree with TRBD2. Germline V gene lookup returns CDR1 SGHAT and CDR2 FQNNGV. The CDR3 is 15 amino acids. V dropped 5 bases and J dropped 3; count of bases not matched to a gene: 5. Here the CDR3 DNA reads TGTGCCAGCAGCGCAGAACTAGCGGGGACAGATACGCAGTATTTT. Protein: CASSAELAGTDTQYF.

The chain uses TRBV2 and TRBJ1-1; 7 positions agree with TRBD1. The CDR3 is 15 residues long. Germline V lookup: CDR1 SNHLY, CDR2 FYNNEI. J gave up 5 bases and V 5 bases, and 11 bases lay outside the gene matches. Here the CDR3 DNA reads TGTGCCAGCAGTACCCCACGCAGGGGGAGTACTGAAGCTTTCTTT. It codes for CASSTPRRGSTEAFF.

J is TRBJ1-2 and V is TRBV7-2; 8 nucleotides align to TRBD1. The trim removed 5 bases at V and 8 bases at J, leaving 7 bases unmatched. The CDR3 consists of 13 residues. The germline CDR1 and CDR2 sequences are SGHTA and FQGNSA. The CDR3 nucleotides are TGTGCCAGCAGCCCGGACAGGGACTGGGGCTACACCTTC. Its translation is CASSPDRDWGYTF.

The J gene is TRBJ2-7, the V gene TRBV4-1; D perhaps matches TRBD2 (5 bases). CDR3 size: 14 residues. V dropped 3 bases and J dropped 0 bases, with 9 bases sitting between them. Germline V gene lookup returns CDR1 MGHRA and CDR2 YSYEKL. The CDR3: CASSQREGSYEQYF. In nucleotides, the CDR3 is TGCGCCAGCAGCCAGCGAGAGGGCTCCTACGAGCAGTACTTC.

The rearrangement uses TRBV28 and TRBJ2-1; TRBD1 matches at 8 bases. Germline V lookup: CDR1 MDHEN, CDR2 SYDVKM. The CDR3 is 15 amino acids. V shed 4 bases, J shed 5 bases, and the junction held 7 bases outside the gene matches. The CDR3 region is CASSWSDRVNNEQFF. DNA for the CDR3: TGTGCCAGCAGTTGGTCGGACAGGGTAAACAATGAGCAGTTCTTC.

This clone was counted once. This chain uses TRBV2 with TRBJ2-3; D is possibly TRBD2 (5 bases). This CDR3 region has 17 residues. The V gene's germline CDR1 is SNHLY and CDR2 FYNNEI. Trimming pared 2 bases from V and 5 bases from J, leaving 20 bases between. In DNA form, the CDR3 reads TGTGCCAGCAGTGAATTTCGAGACTACCTTGCGGGAGATACGCAGTATTTT. Residues: CASSEFRDYLAGDTQYF.

The chain combines TRBV18 with TRBJ2-5; a weak D match, TRBD2 (6 bases). The germline gives CDR1 KGHSH, CDR2 LQKENI. This CDR3 has 14 amino acids. The V and J ends lost 6 bases and 3 bases respectively, with 14 bases between them. CDR3 coding DNA: TGTGCCAGCTCGATGGGACTGGGAGAAGAGACCCAGTACTTC. Amino acids: CASSMGLGEETQYF.

The V call is TRBV13, the J call TRBJ2-1; TRBD2 is a possible D gene (5 bases). V was clipped by 0 bases and J by 3 bases, with 9 bases between them. CDR1 PRHDT and CDR2 FYEKMQ come from the germline V gene (reference sequence). CDR3 length: 15 residues. The CDR3 nucleotides read TGTGCCAGCAGCTTAGGGGTAGCGAACTACAATGAGCAGTTCTTC. Translated: CASSLGVANYNEQFF.

This chain joins TRBV19 and TRBJ2-1, with D maybe TRBD2 (6 bases). Trimming pared 5 bases from V and 10 bases from J, leaving 18 bases between. CDR3 length: 14 amino acids. Germline V CDR1 and CDR2: LNHDA, SQIVND (reference sequence). CDR3 nucleotide sequence: TGTGCCAGTAGTCTACGCCGGGGACGGGAGGAGCAGTTCTTC. It encodes CASSLRRGREEQFF.

V and J are TRBV19 and TRBJ1-2; no clear D. V was shortened by 5 bases and J by 4 bases, with 14 bases between the two germline ends. Germline CDR1 LNHDA, CDR2 SQIVND (reference sequence). This CDR3 comprises 14 residues. The CDR3 is CASSVPQATYGYTF. The CDR3 DNA reads as TGTGCCAGTAGTGTTCCCCAGGCCACCTATGGCTACACCTTC.

The chain carries TRBV5-4 and TRBJ2-7; D gene ambiguous. The germline gives CDR1 SGHNT, CDR2 YYREEE (reference sequence). V was clipped by 1 base and J by 9 bases, with 11 bases between them. The CDR3 runs to 12 residues. The CDR3, as DNA: TGTGCCAGCAGCTTGCGCGGTATCGGGCAGTACTTC. It codes for CASSLRGIGQYF.